The clone carrying this T cell receptor beta chain came up many times. Time point specified: newly diagnosed GD, antithyroid drugs for less than 3 months. Generation of the TCR library employed RNA extracted from PBMCs. These data come from a study of regulatory T cells in long-lasting Graves disease. CDR3 length: 13 residues. Germline trimming cut 5 bases from V and 7 bases from J; bases unmatched to any gene: 4. Through Arm-PCR of CDR3 regions and iRepertoire HTBI primers, TCR beta libraries were built. Via MiXCR, TCRdb re-called the multiplex PCR reads, giving one row per CDR3 protein. Here the sample spans some 460,000 distinct CDR3 sequences, roughly 16% being singletons. This same sample was also taken into another study, of T cells in Graves' hyperthyroidism and ophthalmopathy. That study adds: Within blood appeared most thyroid clonotypes that had expanded above 0.001.

The chain is built from TRBV12-3 or TRBV12-4 and TRBJ2-4; 8 positions match TRBD1. This material consisted of peripheral blood mononuclear cells (PBMCs), taken at new diagnosis, from a patient treated with antithyroid drugs. This receptor was obtained from a man between 40 and 49 years old with Graves disease. CDR3 nucleotides: TGTGCCAGCAGTGGACAGGGAAGGAACATTCAGTACTTC. This gives the protein CASSGQGRNIQYF.